The 10 T cell receptor beta chains in this list originate from one sample, sequenced in a study of cytomegalovirus exposure and HLA in healthy donors. PCR was performed using 60 Vbeta and 13 Jbeta primers. Sequencing used immunoSEQ multiplex PCR; TCRdb keeps in-frame clones, though not all of them. The sample has about 190,000 clones; around 84% are singletons. The sequencing sample was made of PBMCs. Receptor source: a man aged 40-49 years in good health and CMV-seropositive.

This chain links TRBV5-4 with TRBJ2-7, with 9 bases lining up with TRBD2. Germline loops: CDR1 SGHNT, CDR2 YYREEE (reference sequence). V was pared by 1 base and J by 3 bases, with 8 bases of the junction left unmatched. The CDR3 runs to 16 residues. In DNA form, the CDR3 reads TGTGCCAGCAGCTTGCGTCGACTAGCGGAGATCTACGAGCAGTACTTC. Amino acids: CASSLRRLAEIYEQYF.

This rearrangement joins TRBV4-1 to TRBJ2-3; 7 positions agree with TRBD1. Germline V gives CDR1 MGHRA, CDR2 YSYEKL. The CDR3 is 16 amino acids. The V gene end was trimmed by 4 bases and the J gene end by 0 bases; junction bases not matched to a gene: 7. CDR3 residues: CASSPHRGQSTDTQYF. For the CDR3, the DNA is TGCGCCAGCAGCCCCCACCGGGGACAGAGCACAGATACGCAGTATTTT.

The genes are TRBV28 and TRBJ2-7; TRBD2 agrees at 7 bases. CDR1 MDHEN and CDR2 SYDVKM come from the germline V gene. The CDR3 is 14 residues long. The J segment lost 4 bases and the V segment lost 7 bases, leaving 10 bases of the junction unmatched. CDR3 sequence: CASTMGGREYEQYF. The CDR3 bases are TGTGCCAGCACCATGGGGGGGAGAGAATACGAGCAGTACTTC.

This clone was counted a few times. The V call is TRBV28, the J call TRBJ2-7, with 8 bases fitting TRBD1. Germline values: CDR1 MDHEN, CDR2 SYDVKM. The V segment lost 5 bases and the J segment 1 base; nucleotides outside the gene matches: 4. CDR3 length: 14 amino acids. CDR3 loop: CASSRQGWSYEQYF. CDR3 DNA: TGTGCCAGCAGTCGACAGGGGTGGTCCTACGAGCAGTACTTC.

V is TRBV5-4 and J is TRBJ2-5, with 9 nucleotides matching TRBD2. Unmatched junction bases numbered 3, after V lost 1 base and J lost 2 bases. Germline V gene lookup returns CDR1 SGHNT and CDR2 YYREEE (reference sequence). There are 15 residues in the CDR3. The CDR3 bases are TGTGCCAGCAGCTTGCTAGCGGGGCCTCAAGAGACCCAGTACTTC. Encoded protein: CASSLLAGPQETQYF.

This chain uses TRBV27 with TRBJ2-7; TRBD1 aligns across 9 bases. The junction had 6 bases not matched to a gene; V was cut back by 8 bases and J by 4 bases. This CDR3 contains 13 residues. Germline lookup yields CDR1 MNHEY and CDR2 SMNVEV (reference sequence). The CDR3 region has the DNA TGTGCCAGCTTGTTACAGGGGGCTTACGAGCAGTACTTC. This sequence encodes CASLLQGAYEQYF.

This chain connects TRBV7-3 to TRBJ2-1; D call uncertain. V was trimmed by 5 bases and J by 0 bases, leaving 17 bases between them. The CDR3 consists of 17 residues. Per the germline V gene, CDR1 is SGHTA and CDR2 is FQGTGA. CDR3 sequence reads: CASSRSRQVSSYNEQFF. The CDR3, as DNA: TGTGCCAGCAGCCGAAGCCGGCAGGTCAGCTCCTACAATGAGCAGTTCTTC.

This sequence joins TRBV18 and TRBJ2-2; 7 bases match TRBD1. Germline V gene sequence: CDR1 KGHSH, CDR2 LQKENI. The V and J ends lost 3 bases and 2 bases, in that order; junction bases with no gene match: 3. CDR3 length: 15 amino acids. The CDR3 sequence is CASSPGTANTGELFF. The CDR3 nucleotides read TGTGCCAGCTCACCCGGGACAGCCAACACCGGGGAGCTGTTTTTT.

This clone was observed a single time. V is TRBV4-3 and J is TRBJ1-6; D ambiguous. Trimming left V 0 bases short and J 6 bases short, with 6 bases between. This CDR3 is built from 14 residues. In germline, CDR1 is LGHNA, CDR2 YSLEER. CDR3 amino acids: CASSQDGSNSPLHF. In DNA form, the CDR3 reads TGCGCCAGCAGCCAAGATGGGAGTAATTCACCCCTCCACTTT.

The chain links TRBV5-4 to TRBJ2-3; D gene ambiguous. Trimming shortened V by 0 bases and J by 0 bases, and 8 bases separated the two germline ends. CDR1 is SGHNT, CDR2 YYREEE, per germline (reference sequence). The CDR3 has 15 amino acids. The CDR3 protein is CASSLVYPSTDTQYF. The CDR3 DNA sequence: TGTGCCAGCAGCTTGGTTTATCCCAGCACAGATACGCAGTATTTT. The entire variable domain, with the rest obtained from reference TRBV5-4 and TRBJ2-3, is as follows: ETGVTQSPTHLIKTRGQQVTLRCSSQSGHNTVSWYQQALGQGPQFIFQYYREEENGRGNFPPRFSGLQFPNYSSELNVNALELDDSALYLCASSLVYPSTDTQYFGPGTRLTVL.